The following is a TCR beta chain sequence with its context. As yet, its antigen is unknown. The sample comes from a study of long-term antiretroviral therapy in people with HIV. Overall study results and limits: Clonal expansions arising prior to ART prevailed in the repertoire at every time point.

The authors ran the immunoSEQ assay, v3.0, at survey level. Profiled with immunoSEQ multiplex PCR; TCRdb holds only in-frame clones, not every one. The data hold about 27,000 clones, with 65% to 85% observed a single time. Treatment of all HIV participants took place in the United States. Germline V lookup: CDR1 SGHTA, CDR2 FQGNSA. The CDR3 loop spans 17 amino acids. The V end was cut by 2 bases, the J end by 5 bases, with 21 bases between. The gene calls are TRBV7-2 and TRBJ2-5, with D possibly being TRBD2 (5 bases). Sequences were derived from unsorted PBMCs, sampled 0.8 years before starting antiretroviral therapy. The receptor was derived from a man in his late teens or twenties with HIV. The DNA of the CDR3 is TGTGCCAGCAGCTTAAATGCGAGGGCAGCCTTGATCGAGACCCAGTACTTC. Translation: CASSLNARAALIETQYF.